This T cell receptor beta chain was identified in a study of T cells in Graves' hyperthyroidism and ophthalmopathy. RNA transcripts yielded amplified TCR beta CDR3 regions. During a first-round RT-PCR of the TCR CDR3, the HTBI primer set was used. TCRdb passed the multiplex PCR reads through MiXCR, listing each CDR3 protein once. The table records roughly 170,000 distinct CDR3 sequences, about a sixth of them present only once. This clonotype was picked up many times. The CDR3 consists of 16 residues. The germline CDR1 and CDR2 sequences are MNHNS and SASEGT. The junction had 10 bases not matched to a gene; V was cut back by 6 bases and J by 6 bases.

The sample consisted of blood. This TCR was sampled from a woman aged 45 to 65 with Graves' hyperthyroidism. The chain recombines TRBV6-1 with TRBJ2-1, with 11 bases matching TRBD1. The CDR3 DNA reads TGTGCCAGCAGACGGGGCGGGACAGGGGGATCCAATGAGCAGTTCTTC. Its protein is CASRRGGTGGSNEQFF.